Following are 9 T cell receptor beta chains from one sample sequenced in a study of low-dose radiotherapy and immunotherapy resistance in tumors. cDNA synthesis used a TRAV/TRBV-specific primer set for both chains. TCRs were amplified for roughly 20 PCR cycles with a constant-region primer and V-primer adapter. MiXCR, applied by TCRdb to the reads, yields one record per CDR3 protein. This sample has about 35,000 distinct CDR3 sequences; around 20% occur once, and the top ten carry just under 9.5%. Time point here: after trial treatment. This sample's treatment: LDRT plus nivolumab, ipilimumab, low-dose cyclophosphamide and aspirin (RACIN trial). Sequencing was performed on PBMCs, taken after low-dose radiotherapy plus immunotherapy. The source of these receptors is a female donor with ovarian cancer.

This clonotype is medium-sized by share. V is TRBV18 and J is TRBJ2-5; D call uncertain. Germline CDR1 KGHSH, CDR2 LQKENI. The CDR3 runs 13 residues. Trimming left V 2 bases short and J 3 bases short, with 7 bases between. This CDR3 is CASSPGQKETQYF. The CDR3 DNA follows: TGTGCCAGCTCACCAGGGCAGAAAGAGACCCAGTACTTC.

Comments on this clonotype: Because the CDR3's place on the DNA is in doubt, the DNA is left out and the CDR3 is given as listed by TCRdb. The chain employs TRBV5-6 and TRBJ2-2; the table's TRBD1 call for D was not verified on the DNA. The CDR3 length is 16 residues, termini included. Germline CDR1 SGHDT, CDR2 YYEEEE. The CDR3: CASSEDRGLAGELFFF.

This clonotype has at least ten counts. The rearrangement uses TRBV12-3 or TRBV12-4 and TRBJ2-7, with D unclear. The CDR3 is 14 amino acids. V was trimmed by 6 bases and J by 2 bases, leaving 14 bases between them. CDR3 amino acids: CASSQRTITYEQYF. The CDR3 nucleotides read TGTGCCAGCAGCCAAAGGACGATAACCTACGAGCAGTACTTC.

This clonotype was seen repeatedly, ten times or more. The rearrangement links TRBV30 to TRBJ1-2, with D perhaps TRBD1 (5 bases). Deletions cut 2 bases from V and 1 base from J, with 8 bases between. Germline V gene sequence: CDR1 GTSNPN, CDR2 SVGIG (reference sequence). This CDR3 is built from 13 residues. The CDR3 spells CAWSMDNNYGYTF. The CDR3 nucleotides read TGTGCCTGGAGTATGGACAATAACTATGGCTACACCTTC.

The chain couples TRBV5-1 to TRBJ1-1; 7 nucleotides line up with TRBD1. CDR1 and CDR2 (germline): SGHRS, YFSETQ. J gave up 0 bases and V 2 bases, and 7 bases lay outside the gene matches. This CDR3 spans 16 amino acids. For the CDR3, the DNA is TGCGCCAGCAGCTTAGGACAGGCGCAAATGAACACTGAAGCTTTCTTT. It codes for CASSLGQAQMNTEAFF.

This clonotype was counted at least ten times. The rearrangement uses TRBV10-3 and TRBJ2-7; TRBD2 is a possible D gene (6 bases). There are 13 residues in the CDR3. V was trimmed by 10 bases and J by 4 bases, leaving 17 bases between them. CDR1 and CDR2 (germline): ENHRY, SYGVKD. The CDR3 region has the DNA TGTGCCACCGCCGGGACTGGTCTATACGAGCAGTACTTC. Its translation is CATAGTGLYEQYF.

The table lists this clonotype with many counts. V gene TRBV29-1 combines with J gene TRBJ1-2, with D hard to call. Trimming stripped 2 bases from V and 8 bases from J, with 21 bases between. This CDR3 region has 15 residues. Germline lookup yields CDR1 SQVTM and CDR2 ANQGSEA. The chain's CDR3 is CSVETPPWGDGGYTF. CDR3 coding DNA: TGCAGCGTTGAAACCCCCCCGTGGGGTGATGGGGGCTACACCTTC.

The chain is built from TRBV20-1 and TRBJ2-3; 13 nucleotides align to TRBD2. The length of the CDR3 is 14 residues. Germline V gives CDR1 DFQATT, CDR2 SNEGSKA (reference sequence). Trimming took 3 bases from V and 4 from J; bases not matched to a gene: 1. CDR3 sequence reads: CSARGLAGSDTQYF. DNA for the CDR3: TGCAGTGCTAGGGGACTAGCGGGATCAGATACGCAGTATTTT.

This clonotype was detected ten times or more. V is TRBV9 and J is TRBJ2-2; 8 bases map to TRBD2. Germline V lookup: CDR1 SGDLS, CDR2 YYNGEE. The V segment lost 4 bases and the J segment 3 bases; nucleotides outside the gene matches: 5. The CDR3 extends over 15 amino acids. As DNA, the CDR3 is TGTGCCAGCAGCAGTAGCGGGGAATACACCGGGGAGCTGTTTTTT. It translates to CASSSSGEYTGELFF. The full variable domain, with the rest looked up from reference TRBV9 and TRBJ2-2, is DSGVTQTPKHLITATGQRVTLRCSPRSGDLSVYWYQQSLDQGLQFLIQYYNGEERAKGNILERFSAQQFPDLHSELNLSSLELGDSALYFCASSSSGEYTGELFFGEGSRLTVL.